These 23 T cell receptor beta chains originate from one sample sequenced in a study of T cell changes during pregnancy in multiple sclerosis. Generated by immunoSEQ multiplex PCR, the TCRdb table keeps only in-frame clones and is missing some. The sample contains about 77,000 clones, approximately 90% of which appear only once. Sequenced here: peripheral blood, sampled before pregnancy. These receptors were obtained from a female donor with multiple sclerosis, enrolled in a pregnancy study.

A single count supports this clone. This chain connects TRBV9 to TRBJ2-1; TRBD2 agrees at 10 bases. The CDR3 loop spans 16 amino acids. The germline V gene has CDR1 SGDLS and CDR2 YYNGEE. V gave up 0 bases and J gave up 4 bases; unmatched junction bases: 4. CDR3 DNA sequence: TGTGCCAGCAGCGTAGGTAGCGGGGGGTTGTACAATGAGCAGTTCTTC. It encodes CASSVGSGGLYNEQFF.

The V gene is TRBV4-3, the J gene TRBJ1-4, with 10 nucleotides matching TRBD1. The CDR3 loop spans 17 amino acids. The J segment lost 4 bases and the V segment lost 1 base, leaving 6 bases of the junction unmatched. Germline V gene data show CDR1 as LGHNA and CDR2 as YSLEER. The CDR3 region has the DNA TGCGCCAGCAGCCAAGGTGACAGGGGGCGAGGTAATGAAAAACTGTTTTTT. Amino acids: CASSQGDRGRGNEKLFF.

This clone occurred once. The J gene is TRBJ1-1, the V gene TRBV7-6; weak D call: TRBD1 (6 bases). Trimming took 5 bases from V and 2 from J, leaving 15 bases between them. The V gene's germline CDR1 is SGHVS and CDR2 FNYEAQ. The CDR3 has 15 residues. CDR3 region: CASSIRGQPNTEAFF. CDR3 sequence (DNA): TGTGCCAGCAGCATTCGCGGACAGCCTAACACTGAAGCTTTCTTT.

The table lists this clone with a few counts. The chain links TRBV7-9 to TRBJ1-2; weak D call: TRBD1 (6 bases). The CDR3 spans 11 residues. V was pared by 6 bases and J by 12 bases, with 14 bases between. From germline, CDR1 is SEHNR and CDR2 FQNEAQ (reference sequence). The CDR3 DNA sequence: TGTGCCAGCAGTCCAGACAGGAGTGACACCTTC. Translating gives CASSPDRSDTF.

The rearrangement joins TRBV4-3 to TRBJ1-1, with 7 bases identical to TRBD1. With V trimmed by 2 bases and J by 5 bases, 2 bases remained unmatched. Germline V gives CDR1 LGHNA, CDR2 YSLEER. The CDR3 consists of 13 residues. The CDR3: CASSQIQGTEAFF. For the CDR3, the DNA is TGCGCCAGCAGCCAAATACAGGGGACTGAAGCTTTCTTT.

The chain recombines TRBV10-3 with TRBJ2-4; unclear D gene. Per germline, CDR1 ENHRY and CDR2 SYGVKD. The CDR3 is made up of 19 amino acids. V was cut by 0 bases and J by 0 bases, with 18 bases left in between. CDR3 DNA sequence: TGTGCCATCAGTGAGTCGTCAAGCGCCCCTACTCTAGCCAAAAACATTCAGTACTTC. This sequence encodes CAISESSSAPTLAKNIQYF.

The chain joins TRBV29-1 to TRBJ2-3, with 8 bases lining up with TRBD2. J lost 3 bases, V lost 5 bases, and 7 bases had no gene match. Germline assignment: CDR1 SQVTM and CDR2 ANQGSEA. This CDR3 spans 14 amino acids. CDR3 in amino acids: CSVLSGGPTDTQYF. The CDR3 nucleotides read TGCAGCGTTCTATCGGGGGGGCCGACAGATACGCAGTATTTT.

The chain joins TRBV7-3 to TRBJ1-1, with D maybe TRBD1 (5 bases). V lost 1 base and J 3 bases, leaving 6 bases between the germline ends. There are 13 residues in the CDR3. CDR1 and CDR2 from the germline V gene are SGHTA and FQGTGA. CDR3: CASSLIRDTEAFF. In DNA form, the CDR3 reads TGTGCCAGCAGCTTAATCAGGGACACTGAAGCTTTCTTT.

There are a few counts of this clone. This chain connects TRBV7-2 to TRBJ2-2; 10 bases are a match to TRBD2. This CDR3 has 14 amino acids. Unmatched junction bases numbered 2, after V lost 8 bases and J lost 2 bases. The germline V gene has CDR1 SGHTA and CDR2 FQGNSA. Here the CDR3 DNA reads TGTGCCAGCTGGACTAGCGGAAACACCGGGGAGCTGTTTTTT. Translated, it gives CASWTSGNTGELFF.

V and J are TRBV6-1 and TRBJ1-2; D ambiguous. The germline V gene encodes CDR1 MNHNS and CDR2 SASEGT. Trimming shortened V by 2 bases and J by 5 bases, and 15 bases separated the two germline ends. This CDR3 comprises 15 residues. The CDR3 is CASSELLGQRYGYTF. CDR3 bases: TGTGCCAGCAGTGAACTTCTGGGTCAGAGGTATGGCTACACCTTC.

The genes are TRBV19 and TRBJ1-2; 9 bases align to TRBD1. Germline loops: CDR1 LNHDA, CDR2 SQIVND (reference sequence). The CDR3 has 13 residues. Trimming removed 6 bases from V and 6 bases from J; junction bases left unmatched: 5. The CDR3 sequence is CASRRDREDGYTF. CDR3 bases: TGTGCCAGTAGGAGGGACAGGGAGGATGGCTACACCTTC.

This chain uses TRBV27 with TRBJ1-2; D call uncertain. The CDR3 is 14 residues long. Trimming stripped 3 bases from V and 2 bases from J, with 10 bases between. CDR1 and CDR2 (germline): MNHEY, SMNVEV (reference sequence). The CDR3 DNA is TGTGCCAGCAGTTTTTACCCAGGCAACTATGGCTACACCTTC. Translation: CASSFYPGNYGYTF.

This clone appeared once. The CDR3 DNA reads TGTGCCAGTAGACCTGGACAGGGATATGGCTACACCTTC. It codes for CASRPGQGYGYTF. This chain joins TRBV19 and TRBJ1-2; 8 bases are shared with TRBD1. CDR3 length: 13 residues. The germline gives CDR1 LNHDA, CDR2 SQIVND (reference sequence). The trim removed 6 bases at V and 5 bases at J, leaving 5 bases unmatched.

The gene calls are TRBV6-1 and TRBJ1-1, with 7 nucleotides matching TRBD1. CDR3 size: 14 residues. Trimming at V came to 4 bases and at J to 9 bases, leaving 11 bases not matched to a gene. Germline V CDR1 and CDR2: MNHNS, SASEGT. The CDR3, as DNA: TGTGCCAGCAGTGGCGCTTTCAGGGGGGCGCAAGCTTTCTTT. It codes for CASSGAFRGAQAFF.

This chain links TRBV30 with TRBJ2-7, with unresolved D. The V and J ends lost 1 base and 3 bases respectively, with 4 bases between them. This CDR3 has 11 residues. Looked up from germline, CDR1 is GTSNPN and CDR2 is SVGIG (reference sequence). The CDR3 sequence is CAWSDNYEQYF. The CDR3 bases are TGTGCCTGGAGTGATAACTACGAGCAGTACTTC.

This clone was seen a single time. The gene calls are TRBV4-1 and TRBJ2-1; TRBD2 matches 10 bases. This CDR3 spans 18 amino acids. Losses at the gene ends were 4 bases for V and 3 bases for J; bases not matched to a gene: 12. Per the germline V gene, CDR1 is MGHRA and CDR2 is YSYEKL. The CDR3 region has the DNA TGCGCCAGCAGCCGCCGGAGTGTGGCTAGCGGGAGCTACAATGAGCAGTTCTTC. Its protein product is CASSRRSVASGSYNEQFF.

The rearrangement links TRBV15 to TRBJ1-2; D possibly corresponds to TRBD1 (5 bases). Trimming left V 0 bases short and J 4 bases short, with 9 bases between. This CDR3 has 14 amino acids. Germline V lookup: CDR1 LNHNV, CDR2 YYDKDF (reference sequence). CDR3 in DNA: TGTGCCACCAGCAGAGATGCGGGGGGCTATGGCTACACCTTC. It specifies CATSRDAGGYGYTF.

The V gene is TRBV2, the J gene TRBJ2-1; 13 bases match TRBD2. The V gene's germline CDR1 is SNHLY and CDR2 FYNNEI. V dropped 5 bases and J dropped 2; count of bases not matched to a gene: 6. The CDR3 loop spans 17 amino acids. The CDR3 spells CASSSTSGGSPYNEQFF. As DNA, the CDR3 is TGTGCCAGCAGTTCGACTAGCGGGGGGTCCCCCTACAATGAGCAGTTCTTC.

The V call is TRBV2, the J call TRBJ2-1; no reliable D call. Trimming stripped 3 bases from V and 5 bases from J, with 14 bases between. CDR3 length: 15 residues. The germline CDR1 and CDR2 sequences are SNHLY and FYNNEI. This chain's CDR3 is CASSDQENFDNEQFF. As DNA, the CDR3 is TGTGCCAGCAGTGACCAAGAGAATTTTGACAATGAGCAGTTCTTC.

The gene calls are TRBV9 and TRBJ1-5; the D is unclear. The CDR3 contains 12 residues. The V end lost 1 base, the J end lost 9 bases, and 8 bases lay between the germline ends. Germline CDR1 is SGDLS and CDR2 is YYNGEE. The CDR3 coding sequence is TGTGCCAGCAGCGTACGTATCGGGCCCCAGCATTTT. Translated, it gives CASSVRIGPQHF.

The rearrangement links TRBV5-1 to TRBJ1-2; 12 bases map to TRBD1. V trimming: 4 bases; J trimming: 5 bases; junction bases outside the gene matches: 9. The CDR3 is made up of 16 amino acids. Germline CDR1 SGHRS, CDR2 YFSETQ. Here the CDR3 reads CASSTNPGQGAYGYTF. The CDR3 nucleotides read TGCGCCAGCAGCACGAACCCGGGACAGGGGGCATATGGCTACACCTTC.

This clone was counted a single time. The V gene is TRBV30, the J gene TRBJ1-1, with D hard to call. V was pared by 3 bases and J by 6 bases, with 5 bases between. Germline V lookup: CDR1 GTSNPN, CDR2 SVGIG (reference sequence). This CDR3 comprises 10 residues. The CDR3 sequence: CAWSGAEAFF. CDR3 coding DNA: TGTGCCTGGAGCGGGGCTGAAGCTTTCTTT.

The genes are TRBV5-1 and TRBJ1-1, with D unresolved. CDR3 length: 14 amino acids. V shed 0 bases and J shed 0 bases, with 6 bases lying between them. Germline CDR1 SGHRS, CDR2 YFSETQ. The CDR3 DNA follows: TGCGCCAGCAGCTTGGGCGTAATGAACACTGAAGCTTTCTTT. This translates into CASSLGVMNTEAFF.